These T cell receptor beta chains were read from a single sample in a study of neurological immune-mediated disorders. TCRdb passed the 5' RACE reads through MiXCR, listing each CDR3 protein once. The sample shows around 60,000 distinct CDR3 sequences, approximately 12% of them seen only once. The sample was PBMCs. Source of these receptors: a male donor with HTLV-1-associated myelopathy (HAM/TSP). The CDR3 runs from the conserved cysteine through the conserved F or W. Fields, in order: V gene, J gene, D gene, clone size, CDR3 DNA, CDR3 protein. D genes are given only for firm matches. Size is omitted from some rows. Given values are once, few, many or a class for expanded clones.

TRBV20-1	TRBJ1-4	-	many	TGCAGTGCTAGAGGGGTCGGGGTAGAAGGAACTAATGAAAAACTGTTTTTT	CSARGVGVEGTNEKLFF
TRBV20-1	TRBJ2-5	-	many	TGCAGTGCTAGTTCACAGAAACAAGAGACCCAGTACTTC	CSASSQKQETQYF
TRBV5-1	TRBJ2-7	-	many	TGCGCCAGCAGCCCCGACGGGGTGCCGACCTCCTACGAGCAGTACTTC	CASSPDGVPTSYEQYF
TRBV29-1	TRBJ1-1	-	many	TGCAGCGTTGCGGGACGGTTAAGCATGAACACTGAAGCTTTCTTT	CSVAGRLSMNTEAFF
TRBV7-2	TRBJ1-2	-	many	TGTGCCAGCAGCTTAGAGTGGAGCTATGGCTACACCTTC	CASSLEWSYGYTF
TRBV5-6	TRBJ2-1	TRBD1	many	TGTGCCAGCAGCAAAGGACCGGGACAGGTCTATGAGCAGTTCTTC	CASSKGPGQVYEQFF
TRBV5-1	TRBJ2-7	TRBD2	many	TGCGCCAGCAGCCTGACTAGCGGAACCTACGAGCAGTACTTC	CASSLTSGTYEQYF
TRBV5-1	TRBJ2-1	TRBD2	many	TGCGCCAGCAGCTCAGGTGTTAGTAGCGGGGGCTACAATGAGCAGTTCTTC	CASSSGVSSGGYNEQFF
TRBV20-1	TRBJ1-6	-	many	TGCAGTGCGGTTGGACGAGGTTCACCCCTCCACTTT	CSAVGRGSPLHF
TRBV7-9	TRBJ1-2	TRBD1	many	TGTGCCAGCAGCGAGTTACAGGGGGCTAGCACCTTC	CASSELQGASTF
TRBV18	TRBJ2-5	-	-	TGTGCCAGCTCACCACCGGGGGTGAACCAGTACTTC	CASSPPGVNQYF
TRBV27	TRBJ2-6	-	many	TGTGTCAGCAGTCCCCGGGTTGATACCACTGGGGCCAACGTCCTGACTTTC	CVSSPRVDTTGANVLTF
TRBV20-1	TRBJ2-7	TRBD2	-	TGCAGTGCTAGAGATCAGGGCGGGGGGACCAACTACGAGCAGTACTTC	CSARDQGGGTNYEQYF
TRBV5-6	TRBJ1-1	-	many	TGTGCCAGCAGCTTGTCCCTCCGAGGGGCTTTCTTT	CASSLSLRGAFF
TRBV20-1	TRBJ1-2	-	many	TGCAGTGCCCCCAGCCAGGGGAGGGAGTATGGCTACACCTTC	CSAPSQGREYGYTF
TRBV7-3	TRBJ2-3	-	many	TGTGCCAGCAGCTTAACGGGACACCCTACGCAGTATTTT	CASSLTGHPTQYF
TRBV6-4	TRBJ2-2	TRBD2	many	TGTGCCAGCAGTGACTCAGGGGAGGGGACCGGGGAGCTGTTTTTT	CASSDSGEGTGELFF
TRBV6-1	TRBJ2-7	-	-	TGTGCCAGCAGTCTAGCCGGGAGAGGTCCCTACGAGCAGTACTTC	CASSLAGRGPYEQYF
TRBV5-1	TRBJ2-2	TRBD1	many	TGCGCCAGCAGCTTCCGACAGGGTGGGACCGGGGAGCTGTTTTTT	CASSFRQGGTGELFF
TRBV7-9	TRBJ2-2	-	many	TGTGCCTGCAGACTAGTCAACACCGGGGAGCTGTTTTTT	CACRLVNTGELFF
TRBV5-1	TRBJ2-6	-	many	TGCGCCAGCAGCTTGGACGGGGCGCCTGGGGCCAACGTCCTGACTTTC	CASSLDGAPGANVLTF
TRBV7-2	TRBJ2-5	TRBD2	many	TGTGCCAGCAGCTCGCTGGGACTAGCGTTTGGGGAGACCCAGTACTTC	CASSSLGLAFGETQYF
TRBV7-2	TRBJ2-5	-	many	TGTGCCAGCAGCTCCCCCGGGGGCAGAGAGACCCAGTACTTC	CASSSPGGRETQYF
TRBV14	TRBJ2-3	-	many	TGTGCCAGCAGCCAAGAAATCCGGGCAGATACGCAGTATTTT	CASSQEIRADTQYF
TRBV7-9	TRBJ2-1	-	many	TGTGCCAGCAGCTTAGTACGAGGGGCCAATGAGCAGTTCTTC	CASSLVRGANEQFF
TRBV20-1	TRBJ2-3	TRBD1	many	TGCAGTGCTGGTTCCCCGGGACAGGGTGCGGATACGCAGTATTTT	CSAGSPGQGADTQYF
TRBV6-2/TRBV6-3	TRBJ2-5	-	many	TGTGCCAGCAGGGATTCGGAGACCCAGTACTTC	CASRDSETQYF
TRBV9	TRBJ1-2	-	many	TGTGCCAGCAGCGTAGGCAACTATGGCTACACCTTC	CASSVGNYGYTF
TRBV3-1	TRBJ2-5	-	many	TGTGCCAGCAGCCAAGATTTGGGGGCGGGCCAGTACTTC	CASSQDLGAGQYF
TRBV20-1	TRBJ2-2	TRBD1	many	TGCAGTGCCACTGGGGGGGGGACAGGGCTACCCGGGGAGCTGTTTTTT	CSATGGGTGLPGELFF
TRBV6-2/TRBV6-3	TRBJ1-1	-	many	TGTGCCAGCAGTAACCAGGACAGCCCCAACTTT	CASSNQDSPNF
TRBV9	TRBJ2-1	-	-	TGTGCCAGCACCGCGAGCCCTCAGGGAGGAAACAATGAGCAGTTCTTC	CASTASPQGGNNEQFF
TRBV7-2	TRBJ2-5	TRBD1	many	TGTGCCAGCAGCGGGACAGAAGAGACCCAGTACTTC	CASSGTEETQYF
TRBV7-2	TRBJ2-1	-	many	TGTGCCAGCAGCTCATTAGGCGAGCAGTTCTTC	CASSSLGEQFF
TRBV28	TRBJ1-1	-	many	TGTGCCAGCAGTCGACAGAGAGACACTGAAGCTTTCTTT	CASSRQRDTEAFF
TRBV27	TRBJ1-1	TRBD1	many	TGTGCCAGCAGTGAAGCAGGGGGAGGAGGTACTGAAGCTTTCTTT	CASSEAGGGGTEAFF
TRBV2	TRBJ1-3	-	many	TGTGCCAGCAGTGAAAGGGACTTTGATTTT	CASSERDFDF
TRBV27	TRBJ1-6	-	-	TGTGCCAGCAAAAGGAGGAGTCATCGTTCACACCTCCACTTT	CASKRRSHRSHLHF